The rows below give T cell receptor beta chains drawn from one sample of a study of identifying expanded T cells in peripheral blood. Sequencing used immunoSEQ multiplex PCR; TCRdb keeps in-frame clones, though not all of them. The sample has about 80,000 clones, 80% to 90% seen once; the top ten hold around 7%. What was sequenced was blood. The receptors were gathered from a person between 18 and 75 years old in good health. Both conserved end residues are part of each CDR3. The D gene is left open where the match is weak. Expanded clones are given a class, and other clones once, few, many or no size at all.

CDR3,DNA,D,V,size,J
CASSSGSVDTEAFF,TGTGCCAGCAGCTCAGGGAGCGTGGACACTGAAGCTTTCTTT,-,TRBV5-8,-,TRBJ1-1
CASSPGVGVGSNEQFF,TGTGCCAGCAGCCCGGGGGTGGGAGTGGGGTCCAATGAGCAGTTCTTC,-,TRBV7-6,-,TRBJ2-1
CASSIEGRGSTGNTIYF,TGTGCCAGTAGTATCGAGGGTAGGGGATCCACCGGAAACACCATATATTTT,-,TRBV19,-,TRBJ1-3
CASSYGDEQFF,TGTGCCAGCAGTTACGGCGATGAGCAGTTCTTC,-,TRBV6-5,-,TRBJ2-1
CASSEALPRDSTGNEQFF,TGTGCCAGCAGTGAAGCGCTTCCCCGGGACAGCACTGGCAATGAGCAGTTCTTC,TRBD1,TRBV2,-,TRBJ2-1
CASSNTGPAGYGYTF,TGTGCCAGCAGCAATACAGGGCCCGCGGGCTATGGCTACACCTTC,-,TRBV7-3,-,TRBJ1-2
CASSQGQGSKGYTF,TGCGCCAGCAGCCAGGGACAGGGGTCGAAAGGCTACACCTTC,TRBD1,TRBV10-2,-,TRBJ1-2
CASTTPRNNPRKGEGPTEAFF,TGTGCCAGCACCACCCCGAGGAACAACCCGAGGAAGGGTGAGGGGCCCACTGAAGCTTTCTTT,-,TRBV2,-,TRBJ1-1
CATSMGGWNTEAFF,TGTGCCACCAGCATGGGAGGTTGGAACACTGAAGCTTTCTTT,-,TRBV15,-,TRBJ1-1
CASSPPGRVVGYTF,TGTGCCAGCTCACCACCCGGCAGGGTGGTTGGCTACACCTTC,-,TRBV18,-,TRBJ1-2
CASSYSGTRGETQYF,TGTGCCAGCAGTTACTCCGGGACTAGAGGCGAGACCCAGTACTTC,TRBD2,TRBV6-6,-,TRBJ2-5
CASARLAESYEQYF,TGTGCCAGCGCCCGACTAGCGGAGTCCTACGAGCAGTACTTC,TRBD2,TRBV6-6,few,TRBJ2-7
CASSLLDRGREDTQYF,TGTGCCAGCAGCCTCTTAGACAGGGGGAGGGAAGATACGCAGTATTTT,TRBD1,TRBV4-2,-,TRBJ2-3
CASRGTGSNQPQHF,TGTGCCAGCAGGGGGACAGGCAGTAATCAGCCCCAGCATTTT,TRBD1,TRBV6-1,-,TRBJ1-5
CASSGSGYTVNQPQHF,TGTGCCAGCTCAGGATCAGGCTACACTGTCAATCAGCCCCAGCATTTT,-,TRBV18,-,TRBJ1-5
CASSIPGQGNYGYTF,TGTGCCAGCAGCATACCGGGACAGGGGAACTATGGCTACACCTTC,TRBD1,TRBV7-9,-,TRBJ1-2
CASSLDRGYEQYF,TGTGCCAGCAGCTTGGACAGGGGATACGAGCAGTACTTC,TRBD1,TRBV7-6,-,TRBJ2-7
CASSAVGLAGQETQYF,TGTGCCAGCAGCGCCGTGGGACTAGCGGGGCAAGAGACCCAGTACTTC,TRBD2,TRBV11-3,-,TRBJ2-5
CASSFWDRGPGETQYF,TGTGCCAGCAGCTTTTGGGACAGGGGACCGGGGGAGACCCAGTACTTC,TRBD1,TRBV7-9,-,TRBJ2-5
CAWRGRGPTILSGNTIYF,TGTGCCTGGAGGGGGAGGGGGCCAACTATACTCTCTGGAAACACCATATATTTT,TRBD1,TRBV30,-,TRBJ1-3
CASSDWELRQPQHF,TGTGCCAGCAGTGACTGGGAACTGAGGCAGCCCCAGCATTTT,-,TRBV6-1,-,TRBJ1-5
CASETDGTYNEQFF,TGTGCCTCAGAAACGGACGGAACCTACAATGAGCAGTTCTTC,-,TRBV7-8,-,TRBJ2-1
CASSLAGGHGSNQPQHF,TGTGCCAGCAGCTTGGCAGGGGGCCACGGGAGCAATCAGCCCCAGCATTTT,-,TRBV21-1,-,TRBJ1-5
CASSLDPGGNYGYTF,TGTGCCAGCAGCTTAGATCCGGGAGGAAACTATGGCTACACCTTC,-,TRBV11-2,-,TRBJ1-2
CARDRGLGTEAFF,TGTGCCAGAGACAGGGGGCTCGGAACTGAAGCTTTCTTT,TRBD1,TRBV2,-,TRBJ1-1
CASSPYRGLEGEQYF,TGTGCCAGCAGCCCCTACAGGGGGCTTGAGGGAGAGCAGTACTTC,TRBD1,TRBV5-4,-,TRBJ2-7
CATQGGGRATGELFF,TGCGCCACCCAAGGTGGCGGGAGGGCCACCGGGGAGCTGTTTTTT,TRBD2,TRBV5-1,-,TRBJ2-2